This T cell receptor (beta chain) was retrieved from a study of T cells in Graves' hyperthyroidism and ophthalmopathy. Amplification yielded TCR beta CDR3 regions, with RNA transcripts as the source. RT-PCR in the first round (using the HTBI primer set) targeted the TCR CDR3. TCRdb re-called the multiplex PCR reads through MiXCR, storing one row per CDR3 protein. Among about 570,000 distinct CDR3 sequences listed, 46% were seen once. The table lists this clonotype with a few counts. The germline V and J ends were trimmed by 5 bases and 7 bases, with 11 bases remaining between them. The germline CDR1 and CDR2 sequences are SEHNR and FQNEAQ (reference sequence). The CDR3 sequence is 13 residues long.

The source of this sequence is an adult woman with Graves' disease, either hyperthyroidism or ophthalmopathy (not recorded which). The rearrangement links TRBV7-9 to TRBJ2-2, with D possibly called TRBD1 or TRBD2 (5 bases each). The sample taken for sequencing was peripheral blood or thyroid tissue (not recorded which). The CDR3 region is CASSPLGRGELFF. In DNA, the CDR3 is TGTGCCAGCAGCCCACTGGGACGCGGGGAGCTGTTTTTT. The full variable domain, with the rest looked up from reference TRBV7-9 and TRBJ2-2, is DTGVSQNPRHKITKRGQNVTFRCDPISEHNRLYWYRQTLGQGPEFLTYFQNEAQLEKSRLLSDRFSAERPKGSFSTLEIQRTEQGDSAMYLCASSPLGRGELFFGEGSRLTVL.